One sample yielded the 20 T cell receptor beta chains listed below, sequenced in a study of blood T cell repertoires in COVID-19. Assay used: immunoSEQ multiplex PCR; TCRdb lists only in-frame clones, some missing. The sample holds 150,000 or so clones, more than 65% seen once. The sequenced material came from PBMCs or T cells enriched from blood (not recorded which). These receptors were obtained from a man in his 60s who had recovered from COVID-19.

This chain links TRBV7-2 with TRBJ2-1; the D gene is possibly TRBD2 (6 bases). CDR1 and CDR2 from the germline V gene are SGHTA and FQGNSA. CDR3 size: 14 residues. Trimming cost V 5 bases and J 7 bases, with 15 bases left between them. The CDR3 DNA sequence: TGTGCCAGCAGCGGTGTAGCGGCCGCTAATGAGCAGTTCTTC. Translating it yields CASSGVAAANEQFF.

The chain links TRBV2 to TRBJ1-1; 9 nucleotides agree with TRBD1. The CDR3 consists of 12 residues. Losses at the gene ends were 6 bases for V and 8 bases for J; bases not matched to a gene: 4. The V gene's germline CDR1 is SNHLY and CDR2 FYNNEI. This CDR3 reads CASSPDRGEAFF. The CDR3, as DNA: TGTGCCAGCAGCCCGGACAGGGGAGAAGCTTTCTTT.

The chain uses TRBV7-6 and TRBJ1-6; no clear D gene. This CDR3 has 14 amino acids. V was shortened by 5 bases and J by 7 bases, with 12 bases between the two germline ends. The germline V gene has CDR1 SGHVS and CDR2 FNYEAQ. CDR3 bases: TGTGCCAGCAGCCACCGGGAGGCAAATTCACCCCTCCACTTT. This encodes CASSHREANSPLHF.

The CDR3 DNA reads TGTGCAAGTCGCTCCACAGCGGGAGAGAATGAGCAGTTCTTC. Its protein is CASRSTAGENEQFF. The gene calls are TRBV12-2 and TRBJ2-1; the D call TRBD2 from the table was never checked on the DNA. TRBV12-2 is deemed a pseudogene. The CDR3 loop spans 14 amino acids.

This chain connects TRBV5-6 to TRBJ2-1; 10 bases line up with TRBD1. V lost 4 bases, J lost 3 bases, and 4 bases stayed unmatched. This CDR3 has 15 amino acids. Germline V gene sequence: CDR1 SGHDT, CDR2 YYEEEE. CDR3 amino acids: CASSPGTGVYNEQFF. CDR3 nucleotide sequence: TGTGCCAGCAGCCCCGGGACAGGGGTCTACAATGAGCAGTTCTTC.

This clone has more than one count but fewer than ten. The gene calls are TRBV13 and TRBJ2-7, with unresolved D. V was pared by 5 bases and J by 7 bases, with 12 bases between. The CDR3 runs 12 residues. Germline CDR1 and CDR2: PRHDT and FYEKMQ (reference sequence). The CDR3 DNA reads TGTGCCAGCAGCCTAATTCCGTGGGAGCAGTACTTC. Translation: CASSLIPWEQYF.

The chain is built from TRBV7-2 and TRBJ1-4, with TRBD1 identical over 8 bases. There are 16 residues in the CDR3. Germline V gene data show CDR1 as SGHTA and CDR2 as FQGNSA. With 4 bases clipped from V and 7 bases from J, the junction kept 11 bases outside the gene matches. The CDR3 protein is CASSWQTGGRGEKLFF. For the CDR3, the DNA is TGTGCCAGCAGCTGGCAAACAGGGGGAAGGGGTGAAAAACTGTTTTTT.

The chain combines TRBV7-9 with TRBJ1-4, with D uncertain. The CDR3 has 15 amino acids. Trimming cost V 5 bases and J 1 base, with 11 bases left between them. Germline V CDR1 and CDR2: SEHNR, FQNEAQ (reference sequence). CDR3 in DNA: TGTGCCAGCAGCGAACCGGGAGGAACTAATGAAAAACTGTTTTTT. The encoded protein is CASSEPGGTNEKLFF.

V and J are TRBV7-9 and TRBJ2-7, with 8 bases aligning to TRBD1. The V gene end was trimmed by 5 bases and the J gene end by 1 base; junction bases not matched to a gene: 4. CDR1 is SEHNR, CDR2 FQNEAQ, per germline (reference sequence). This CDR3 spans 14 amino acids. The CDR3 DNA follows: TGTGCCAGCAGCCCCCGGGACAGGTCCTACGAGCAGTACTTC. Encoded protein: CASSPRDRSYEQYF. Filled out from reference TRBV7-9 and TRBJ2-7, the complete variable domain reads DTGVSQNPRHKITKRGQNVTFRCDPISEHNRLYWYRQTLGQGPEFLTYFQNEAQLEKSRLLSDRFSAERPKGSFSTLEIQRTEQGDSAMYLCASSPRDRSYEQYFGPGTRLTVT.

There are a few counts of this clone. The sample carries other DNA sequences with the same CDR3. This CDR3 is CAWRDRGTYEQYF. DNA for the CDR3: TGTGCCTGGAGAGACAGGGGAACCTACGAGCAGTACTTC. The genes are TRBV30 and TRBJ2-7; 8 nucleotides match TRBD1. Unmatched junction bases numbered 3, after V lost 3 bases and J lost 2 bases. This CDR3 has 13 residues. Germline CDR1 is GTSNPN and CDR2 is SVGIG (reference sequence).

The rearrangement joins TRBV28 to TRBJ2-7; 8 nucleotides align to TRBD1. From germline, CDR1 is MDHEN and CDR2 SYDVKM. J gave up 3 bases and V 6 bases, and 10 bases lay outside the gene matches. The CDR3 is 15 residues long. The CDR3, as DNA: TGTGCCAGCAGCGAGGGGACAGGTGATCTCTACGAGCAGTACTTC. Its translation is CASSEGTGDLYEQYF.

As concerns this clone: Compared with germline, one end of the junction differs, possibly owing to a read error. V is TRBV6-2 or TRBV6-3 and J is TRBJ2-7; 10 bases match TRBD1. Per the germline V gene, CDR1 is MNHEY and CDR2 is SVGEGT. The CDR3 covers 13 residues. CDR3 in amino acids: CASSFNTPGQGLF. In DNA form, the CDR3 reads TGTGCCAGCAGTTTTAATACCCCGGGACAGGGGCTTTTC.

The V and J genes are TRBV28 and TRBJ1-1, with a possible D match to TRBD1 (5 bases). The CDR3 length is 13 residues. Between the trimmed V and J ends, which lost 8 bases and 5 bases, there was a span of 15 bases. Germline-derived CDR1 and CDR2 are MDHEN and SYDVKM. Written as DNA, the CDR3 is TGTGCCAGCGTGGCAGGGCAAAATACTGAAGCTTTCTTT. Its translation is CASVAGQNTEAFF.

The V call is TRBV7-9, the J call TRBJ2-3; D might be TRBD1 (6 bases). Germline CDR1 SEHNR, CDR2 FQNEAQ (reference sequence). The CDR3 runs to 14 residues. Trimming shortened V by 6 bases and J by 0 bases, and 10 bases separated the two germline ends. CDR3 protein: CASSKQGSTDTQYF. The CDR3 DNA reads TGTGCCAGCAGTAAACAGGGTAGCACAGATACGCAGTATTTT.

The chain joins TRBV18 to TRBJ1-2; D gene unclear. The CDR3 extends over 14 amino acids. Trimming took 3 bases from V and 5 from J, leaving 13 bases between them. CDR1 and CDR2 (germline): KGHSH, LQKENI. CDR3 bases: TGTGCCAGCTCACCCCCTGGCGGGGTTTATGGCTACACCTTC. This codes for CASSPPGGVYGYTF.

V and J are TRBV19 and TRBJ1-3; possibly TRBD1 for D (5 bases). CDR3 length: 17 residues. V was cut by 4 bases and J by 0 bases, with 16 bases left in between. CDR1 is LNHDA, CDR2 SQIVND, per germline (reference sequence). CDR3: CASSNRQRTFSGNTIYF. The CDR3 nucleotides are TGTGCCAGTAGTAACAGACAGAGGACCTTCTCTGGAAACACCATATATTTT. The full variable domain, completed using reference TRBV19 and TRBJ1-3, is DGGITQSPKYLFRKEGQNVTLSCEQNLNHDAMYWYRQDPGQGLRLIYYSQIVNDFQKGDIAEGYSVSREKKESFPLTVTSAQKNPTAFYLCASSNRQRTFSGNTIYFGEGSWLTVV.

The V gene is TRBV4-2, the J gene TRBJ1-2; the D gene is possibly TRBD1 (5 bases). V lost 5 bases, J lost 1 base, and 14 bases lay in between. This CDR3 comprises 15 residues. The germline gives CDR1 LGHNA, CDR2 YNFKEQ. CDR3 residues: CASSETVMINYGYTF. In DNA form, the CDR3 reads TGTGCCAGCAGCGAGACAGTAATGATTAACTATGGCTACACCTTC.

The chain carries TRBV9 and TRBJ2-5; D is uncertain. This CDR3 has 13 residues. Trimming left V 4 bases short and J 1 base short, with 8 bases between. Germline CDR1 is SGDLS and CDR2 is YYNGEE. The CDR3 DNA reads as TGTGCCAGCAGCCCCCTCCCCCAAGAGACCCAGTACTTC. It yields the protein CASSPLPQETQYF.

The chain links TRBV6-1 to TRBJ1-2; the D gene is possibly TRBD1 (6 bases). Germline V gene sequence: CDR1 MNHNS, CDR2 SASEGT. The CDR3 consists of 16 residues. The V end lost 2 bases, the J end lost 4 bases, and 17 bases lay between the germline ends. DNA for the CDR3: TGTGCCAGCAGTGAACGCCCTCGACAGGTTTCCTATGGCTACACCTTC. Amino acid sequence: CASSERPRQVSYGYTF.

This chain uses TRBV9 with TRBJ2-1, with D tentatively TRBD2 (6 bases). V was trimmed by 0 bases and J by 10 bases, leaving 17 bases between them. Germline assignment: CDR1 SGDLS and CDR2 YYNGEE. This CDR3 has 15 residues. CDR3 coding DNA: TGTGCCAGCAGCGTAGACGGGGGTTCCGGGCGGGAGCAGTTCTTC. Its protein is CASSVDGGSGREQFF.